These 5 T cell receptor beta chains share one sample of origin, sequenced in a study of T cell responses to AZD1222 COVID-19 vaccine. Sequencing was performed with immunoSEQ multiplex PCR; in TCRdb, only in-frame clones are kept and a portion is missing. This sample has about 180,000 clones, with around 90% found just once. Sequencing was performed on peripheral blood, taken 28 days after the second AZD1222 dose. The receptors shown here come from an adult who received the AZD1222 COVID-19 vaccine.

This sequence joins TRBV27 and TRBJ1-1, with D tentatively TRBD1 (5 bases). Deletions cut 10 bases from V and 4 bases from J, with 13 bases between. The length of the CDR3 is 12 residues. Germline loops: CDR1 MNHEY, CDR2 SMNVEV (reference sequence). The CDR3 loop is CATLGRGTEAFF. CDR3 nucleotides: TGTGCCACCCTGGGGCGTGGCACTGAAGCTTTCTTT.

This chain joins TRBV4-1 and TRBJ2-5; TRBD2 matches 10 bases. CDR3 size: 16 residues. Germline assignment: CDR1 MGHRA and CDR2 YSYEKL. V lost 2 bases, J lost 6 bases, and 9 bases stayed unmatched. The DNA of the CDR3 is TGCGCCAGCAGCCAACCGACTAGCGGGCTTGGGAAGACCCAGTACTTC. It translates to CASSQPTSGLGKTQYF.

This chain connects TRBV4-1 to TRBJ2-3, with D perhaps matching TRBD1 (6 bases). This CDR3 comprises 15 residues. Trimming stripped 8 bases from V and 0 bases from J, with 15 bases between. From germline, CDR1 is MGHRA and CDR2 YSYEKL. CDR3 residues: CASHATGLSTDTQYF. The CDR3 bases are TGCGCCAGCCACGCGACAGGCCTTAGCACAGATACGCAGTATTTT.

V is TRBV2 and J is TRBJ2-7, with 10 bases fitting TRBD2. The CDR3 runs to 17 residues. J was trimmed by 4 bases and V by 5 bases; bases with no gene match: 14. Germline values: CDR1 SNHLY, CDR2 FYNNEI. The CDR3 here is CASSPLPGAGGPYEQYF. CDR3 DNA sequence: TGTGCCAGCAGTCCACTCCCCGGAGCGGGAGGGCCGTACGAGCAGTACTTC.

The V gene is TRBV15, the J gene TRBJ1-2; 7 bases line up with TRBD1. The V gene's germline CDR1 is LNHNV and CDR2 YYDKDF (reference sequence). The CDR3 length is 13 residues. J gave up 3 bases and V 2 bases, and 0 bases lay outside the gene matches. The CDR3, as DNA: TGTGCCACCAGCAGACAGGGGGACTATGGCTACACCTTC. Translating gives CATSRQGDYGYTF.